One and the same sample provided the 18 T cell receptor beta chains below, sequenced in a study of cytomegalovirus exposure and HLA in healthy donors. Primers for the PCR totalled 60 Vbeta and 13 Jbeta. The protocol was immunoSEQ multiplex PCR, while the TCRdb copy is restricted to in-frame clones and leaves out a portion. This sample has tens of thousands of clones; over 70% occur once, and the top ten carry roughly 3%. Sequenced sample: PBMCs. The receptor set was obtained from a man aged 45-60 years in good health and CMV-seropositive.

The chain links TRBV19 to TRBJ2-4, with 11 bases matching TRBD2. V lost 5 bases and J lost 0; bases outside the gene matches: 15. The CDR3 extends over 20 amino acids. The germline gives CDR1 LNHDA, CDR2 SQIVND (reference sequence). The CDR3 bases are TGTGCCAGTAGTGTTGGACTAGCGGGTCCAGAGGGGCGAGCCAAAAACATTCAGTACTTC. Its translation: CASSVGLAGPEGRAKNIQYF.

This clone is labeled as medium-sized. The chain couples TRBV30 to TRBJ1-1, with a possible D match to TRBD1 (5 bases). CDR1 and CDR2 from the germline V gene are GTSNPN and SVGIG (reference sequence). V was trimmed by 2 bases and J by 3 bases, leaving 10 bases between them. The CDR3 has 13 amino acids. The chain's CDR3 is CAWSLRVYTEAFF. CDR3 nucleotide sequence: TGTGCCTGGAGTCTCAGGGTGTACACTGAAGCTTTCTTT.

V and J are TRBV5-1 and TRBJ2-3, with 7 bases lining up with TRBD2. Looked up from germline, CDR1 is SGHRS and CDR2 is YFSETQ. V shed 0 bases, J shed 0 bases, and the junction held 4 bases outside the gene matches. The CDR3 runs 16 residues. DNA of the CDR3: TGCGCCAGCAGCTTGGGGGACTATTCTAGCACAGATACGCAGTATTTT. Translation gives CASSLGDYSSTDTQYF.

The V call is TRBV10-2, the J call TRBJ1-5; 10 bases fit TRBD1. Germline trimming cut 7 bases from V and 5 bases from J; bases unmatched to any gene: 5. This CDR3 region has 14 residues. The germline V gene has CDR1 WSHSY and CDR2 SAAADI. CDR3 DNA: TGCGCCAGCACAGCCGGGACAGGGGATCAGCCCCAGCATTTT. Translated: CASTAGTGDQPQHF.

The chain is built from TRBV7-2 and TRBJ1-1, with D hard to call. CDR1 is SGHTA and CDR2 is FQGNSA in the germline V gene. This CDR3 has 15 residues. The V end lost 2 bases, the J end lost 0 bases, and 10 bases lay between the germline ends. CDR3 sequence (DNA): TGTGCCAGCAGCTTACCAGTGACTTTGAACACTGAAGCTTTCTTT. It is translated as CASSLPVTLNTEAFF. Full variable domain (rest looked up from reference TRBV7-2 and TRBJ1-1): GAGVSQSPSNKVTEKGKDVELRCDPISGHTALYWYRQSLGQGLEFLIYFQGNSAPDKSGLPSDRFSAERTGGSVSTLTIQRTQQEDSAVYLCASSLPVTLNTEAFFGQGTRLTVV.

This clone was seen more than once but under ten times. An end of the junction differs from the germline gene, which may be a read error. V is TRBV6-5 and J is TRBJ1-5; D perhaps matches TRBD1 (5 bases). Germline V gene lookup returns CDR1 MNHEY and CDR2 SVGAGI. The CDR3 runs to 12 residues. CDR3: CAISDGGQPQHF. Written as DNA, the CDR3 is TGTGCCATCAGTGACGGGGGTCAGCCCCAGCATTTT.

This clone has only a few counts. The V call is TRBV30, the J call TRBJ2-3; 11 bases line up with TRBD2. This CDR3 is 16 amino acids long. Looked up from germline, CDR1 is GTSNPN and CDR2 is SVGIG (reference sequence). V lost 0 bases and J lost 3; bases outside the gene matches: 5. In DNA, the CDR3 is TGTGCCTGGAGTGTACTAGCGGGAGAAGGGACAGATACGCAGTATTTT. Translating gives CAWSVLAGEGTDTQYF.

This clone came up a few times. V and J are TRBV10-1 and TRBJ2-7, with no clear D. Germline V gene sequence: CDR1 WNHNN, CDR2 SYGVQD (reference sequence). The CDR3 extends over 13 amino acids. The V end was cut by 7 bases, the J end by 0 bases, with 10 bases between. CDR3 in amino acids: CASKPGGSYEQYF. The CDR3 DNA is TGCGCCAGCAAACCAGGTGGCTCCTACGAGCAGTACTTC.

The J gene is TRBJ2-6, the V gene TRBV7-6, with no clear D. Trimming took 6 bases from V and 1 from J, leaving 10 bases between them. The length of the CDR3 is 15 residues. Germline V CDR1 and CDR2: SGHVS, FNYEAQ. The CDR3 here is CASSSSPSGANVLTF. The CDR3 nucleotides are TGTGCCAGCAGTTCTAGTCCTTCTGGGGCCAACGTCCTGACTTTC.

The J gene is TRBJ2-1, the V gene TRBV7-9, with D uncertain. This CDR3 spans 13 amino acids. Germline CDR1 and CDR2: SEHNR and FQNEAQ (reference sequence). V was cut by 4 bases and J by 0 bases, with 4 bases left in between. The CDR3 loop reads CASSSSSYNEQFF. As DNA, the CDR3 is TGTGCCAGCAGCTCGAGCTCCTACAATGAGCAGTTCTTC.

The CDR3 bases are TGTGCCAGCAGTCTAGGGGGGACCCAGTACTTC. Its translation is CASSLGGTQYF. This sequence joins TRBV6-5 and TRBJ2-5; tentative D call: TRBD1 (6 bases). The V and J ends lost 5 bases and 7 bases respectively, with 8 bases between them. The germline gives CDR1 MNHEY, CDR2 SVGAGI. This CDR3 is built from 11 residues.

The chain recombines TRBV5-1 with TRBJ2-1; tentative D call: TRBD2 (5 bases). Trimming removed 2 bases at V and 9 bases at J, with 21 bases between. The CDR3 extends over 16 amino acids. CDR1 SGHRS and CDR2 YFSETQ come from the germline V gene. This CDR3 is CASSFSLGSPSVEQFF. DNA for the CDR3: TGCGCCAGCAGCTTTTCACTAGGGAGTCCTTCGGTTGAGCAGTTCTTC.

V and J are TRBV19 and TRBJ2-7; TRBD1 matches 10 bases. This CDR3 has 17 amino acids. Germline V lookup: CDR1 LNHDA, CDR2 SQIVND (reference sequence). The ends lost 6 bases at V and 3 bases at J; junction bases unmatched: 14. This CDR3 reads CASSSDTWDRGYYEQYF. The CDR3 bases are TGTGCCAGTAGCAGCGACACCTGGGACAGGGGATACTACGAGCAGTACTTC.

This clone was counted a few times. The V and J genes are TRBV5-4 and TRBJ2-3, with 9 positions matching TRBD2. V shed 4 bases and J 4 bases; nucleotides not matched to a gene: 10. The CDR3 totals 16 residues. Germline values: CDR1 SGHNT, CDR2 YYREEE (reference sequence). The CDR3 loop reads CASSRGSGSWSDTQYF. CDR3 DNA: TGTGCCAGCAGCCGAGGTAGCGGGAGTTGGTCAGATACGCAGTATTTT. The entire variable domain, with the rest obtained from reference TRBV5-4 and TRBJ2-3, is as follows: ETGVTQSPTHLIKTRGQQVTLRCSSQSGHNTVSWYQQALGQGPQFIFQYYREEENGRGNFPPRFSGLQFPNYSSELNVNALELDDSALYLCASSRGSGSWSDTQYFGPGTRLTVL.

The V call is TRBV7-9, the J call TRBJ1-4; no definite D call. V was trimmed by 3 bases and J by 2 bases, leaving 13 bases between them. Germline assignment: CDR1 SEHNR and CDR2 FQNEAQ (reference sequence). The CDR3 loop spans 16 amino acids. The CDR3 sequence: CASSFPPGGTNEKLFF. The CDR3 coding sequence is TGTGCCAGCAGCTTCCCACCGGGAGGGACTAATGAAAAACTGTTTTTT.

J is TRBJ2-7 and V is TRBV7-8; the match to TRBD2 covers 8 bases. From germline, CDR1 is SGHVS and CDR2 FQNEAQ. The CDR3 is made up of 14 amino acids. Unmatched junction bases numbered 10, after V lost 5 bases and J lost 7 bases. The DNA for the CDR3 is TGTGCCAGCAGCACCCAGCGGGAGCAGGTGGAGCAGTACTTC. It codes for CASSTQREQVEQYF.

This chain connects TRBV30 to TRBJ1-5, with D perhaps matching TRBD1 (6 bases). The germline V gene encodes CDR1 GTSNPN and CDR2 SVGIG (reference sequence). This CDR3 region has 15 residues. V dropped 2 bases and J dropped 4 bases, with 15 bases sitting between them. CDR3 in amino acids: CAWSSDSRINQPQHF. The CDR3 coding sequence is TGTGCCTGGAGTTCGGACAGTAGAATTAATCAGCCCCAGCATTTT.

The V call is TRBV20-1, the J call TRBJ1-2; D is perhaps TRBD1 (5 bases). CDR1 and CDR2 (germline): DFQATT, SNEGSKA (reference sequence). There are 11 residues in the CDR3. Trimming took off 6 bases at V and 7 bases at J, with 12 bases between the two ends. CDR3 in amino acids: CSAPPGIGYTF. The CDR3 DNA sequence: TGCAGTGCCCCCCCAGGGATTGGCTACACCTTC.